This is a list of T cell receptor beta chains from one sample in a study of tumor and adjacent non-tumor tissue in lung cancer. Using its own MiXCR run on the multiplex PCR reads, TCRdb lists one record per CDR3 protein. Of tens of thousands of distinct CDR3 sequences listed, over 75% are singletons. The sequenced material came from lung tumor tissue. Receptors were obtained from a woman in her forties or fifties with non-small cell lung cancer. CDR3s leave out the opening cysteine and the closing phenylalanine or tryptophan.

j_call v_call cdr3_length cdr3_aa
TRBJ2-3 TRBV10-3 11 AITTMETDTQY
TRBJ1-5 TRBV11-2 13 TSSAEEVSNQAQH
TRBJ2-3 TRBV28 16 ASSSYRGVRSPTDTQY
TRBJ2-3 TRBV6-1 11 TSNRRGTDTQN
TRBJ2-7 TRBV20-1 12 SAATLLRDHEQC
TRBJ2-2 TRBV6-5 13 ASQYRTANTRELF
TRBJ2-5 TRBV11-1 10 ASSSTGQDQY
TRBJ2-1 TRBV4-1 15 VSRLSSLYGSYNEQF
TRBJ1-1 TRBV4-2 13 ASSSDGQVNTEAF
TRBJ1-2 TRBV4-2 10 ASSHQRYGYT
TRBJ2-1 TRBV20-1 15 SARVFPSGGSYNEQF
TRBJ2-3 TRBV6-1 12 ASSGTRGRDTQY
TRBJ2-2 TRBV6-6 15 ASSVIPGQGLPEELF
TRBJ2-7 TRBV6-6 11 ASNYDRGDEQY
TRBJ1-1 TRBV4-1 11 TSSQVAGIAAF
TRBJ1-1 TRBV5-4 14 TSSYGWVGGNTEAF
TRBJ2-3 TRBV11-2 13 ASSLGPPWDYTRY
TRBJ2-7 TRBV7-8 14 ANSLGTGTAGYEQY
TRBJ2-3 TRBV5-6 15 VSDSYRTSGKSDTQY
TRBJ2-2 TRBV14 15 ASSHDQRDRVTGELF
TRBJ1-2 TRBV11-2 13 ASSLGQEVGYGYT
TRBJ2-5 TRBV11-2 12 ASSLGSTQVTQY
TRBJ2-7 TRBV6-1 11 ASSAGGGCEQY
TRBJ2-7 TRBV29-1 11 NVVSGVGYEQY
TRBJ2-3 TRBV5-6 18 ASSLERGQGAYSPTDAQY
TRBJ2-1 TRBV6-5 12 ASSRHGPYNEQF
TRBJ1-5 TRBV7-8 10 ASSLGDQPQH
TRBJ1-2 TRBV6-5 9 ASSSEYGYI
TRBJ2-2 TRBV7-9 12 ASSLNPNTGEMF
TRBJ2-7 TRBV4-2 16 ASSQEGLAGEDRYEQY
TRBJ2-1 TRBV6-2/TRBV6-3 12 ASSNGTSYKEQF
TRBJ2-7 TRBV10-3 11 AARDRDTYKQY
TRBJ1-5 TRBV4-2 17 ASSPRPSDRTLVNQPQH
TRBJ2-5 TRBV29-1 13 SVGGMTGIAETQY
TRBJ2-3 TRBV29-1 12 CVVRAGRQDTQY
TRBJ2-1 TRBV30 9 AWEVWYEQF
TRBJ2-7 TRBV12-3/TRBV12-4 13 ANSSWELHVYEQY
TRBJ2-3 TRBV5-6 16 ASSLVRDGREIGDTQY
TRBJ2-7 TRBV11-2 13 ATAELIAGKYEQY
TRBJ2-3 TRBV4-1 12 ASSQIGSTDTQY
TRBJ1-4 TRBV11-3 11 ASLDGANEKLF
TRBJ2-1 TRBV6-6 12 ATSQLSGSNEQF